This T cell receptor beta chain is from a study of cytomegalovirus exposure and HLA in healthy donors. The study's findings and limits: TRBV6-2, TRBV6-3 and some other V segments were excluded as indistinguishable.

On this clone itself: Its antigen remains unidentified.

Germline-derived CDR1 and CDR2 are KGHSH and LQKENI. This CDR3 contains 15 residues. The V end lost 6 bases, the J end lost 1 base, and 16 bases lay between the germline ends. Primers: 60 Vbeta forward and 13 Jbeta reverse. Only in-frame clones appear in the TCRdb table, and some are missing; sequencing was by immunoSEQ multiplex PCR. The table shows some 97,000 clones, with 70% to 80% occurring only once. The sequencing sample was made of PBMCs. This receptor was identified in a female donor in good health and CMV-seropositive. This sequence joins TRBV18 and TRBJ2-7; perhaps TRBD2 as D (5 bases). This chain's CDR3 is CASSSLRELSYEQYF. In DNA form, the CDR3 reads TGTGCCAGCTCCTCCCTGAGGGAGCTTTCCTACGAGCAGTACTTC.